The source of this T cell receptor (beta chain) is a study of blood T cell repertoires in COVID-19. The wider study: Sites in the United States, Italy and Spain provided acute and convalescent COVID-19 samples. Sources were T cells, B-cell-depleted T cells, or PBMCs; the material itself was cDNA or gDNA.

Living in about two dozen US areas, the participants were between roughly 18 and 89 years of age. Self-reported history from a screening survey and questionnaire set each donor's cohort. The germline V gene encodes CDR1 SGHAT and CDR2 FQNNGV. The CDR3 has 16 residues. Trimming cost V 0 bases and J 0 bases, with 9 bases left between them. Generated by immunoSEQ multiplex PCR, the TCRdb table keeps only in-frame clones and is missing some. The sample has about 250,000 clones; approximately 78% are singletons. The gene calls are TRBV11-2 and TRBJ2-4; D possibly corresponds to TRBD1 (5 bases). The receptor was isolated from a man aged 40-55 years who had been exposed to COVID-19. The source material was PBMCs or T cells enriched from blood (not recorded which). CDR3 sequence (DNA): TGTGCCAGCAGCTTAGAGGTGGGGCTAGCCAAAAACATTCAGTACTTC. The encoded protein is CASSLEVGLAKNIQYF. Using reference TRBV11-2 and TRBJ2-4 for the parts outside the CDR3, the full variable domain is EAGVAQSPRYKIIEKRQSVAFWCNPISGHATLYWYQQILGQGPKLLIQFQNNGVVDDSQLPKDRFSAERLKGVDSTLKIQPAKLEDSAVYLCASSLEVGLAKNIQYFGAGTRLSVL.